Below, one T cell receptor (beta chain) is given with its context. Its antigen is still unknown. V was clipped by 3 bases and J by 3 bases; unmatched bases: 7. The CDR3 is 16 residues long. Germline values: CDR1 ENHRY, CDR2 SYGVKD. The TCR beta cDNA libraries carried unique molecular identifiers. TCRdb ran MiXCR on the PCR reads and lists one entry per CDR3 protein. In the table there are about 770,000 distinct CDR3 sequences, 40% to 55% of which are singletons. The sample comes from a study of post-analysis software for immune sequencing data. General study points: Comparison with controls showed significantly lower normalized Chao1 diversity in multiple sclerosis patients. TRBV5-6, TRBV5-1 and TRBV20-1 were among roughly five TRBV segments more frequent in patients than controls.

This TCR was recovered from a girl between 10 and 17 years old with multiple sclerosis. V and J are TRBV10-3 and TRBJ2-5, with 10 bases aligning to TRBD2. Material for sequencing was blood. The CDR3 protein is CAISDLAGDSKETQYF. The CDR3 DNA sequence: TGTGCCATCAGTGATCTAGCGGGAGATTCCAAAGAGACCCAGTACTTC.